This T cell receptor beta chain came from a study of blood T cells in healthy people across ages. Study-wide context: Template switching captured about one barcoded beta molecule per two T cells.

A second roughly 6 to 11 cycle PCR used barcoded and J-beta primers. Individual samples furnished no less than 2.5 million CDR3-containing paired-end reads apiece. TCRdb re-derived calls from the 5' RACE reads in MiXCR, one entry per CDR3 protein. The sample lists about 650,000 distinct CDR3 sequences, 32% occurring once. The germline V gene has CDR1 SGHKS and CDR2 YYEKEE (reference sequence). The CDR3 loop spans 16 amino acids. Details on this clonotype: This may stem from a read error, because a much larger clone lies one nucleotide away.

The chain is built from TRBV5-5 and TRBJ2-1; no clear D. The J call is in doubt because the DNA end fits TRBJ2-7 better. The origin of this receptor is a woman older than 75 in good health. The sequenced sample was blood. For the CDR3, the DNA is TGTGCCAGCAGCTTGGTGTACAGATCCTCCTACAATGAGCAGTACTTC. Translation gives CASSLVYRSSYNEQYF.